This TCR beta chain emerged from a study of technical replicates of blood from several donors. This CDR3 region has 11 residues. V lost 7 bases, J lost 3 bases, and 7 bases lay in between. CDR1 and CDR2 from the germline V gene are WSHSY and SAAADI. Produced via immunoSEQ multiplex PCR; TCRdb's table is partial and in-frame only. This sample has more than 65,000 clones; 85% to 95% occur once, and the top ten carry 0.25% to 0.3%. This clonotype originated in a human donor in good health. The sequencing sample was made of T cells isolated from PBMCs. The J gene is TRBJ2-7, the V gene TRBV10-2; D uncertain. CDR3 amino acids: CASTLYYEQYF. CDR3 nucleotides: TGCGCCAGCACACTTTACTACGAGCAGTACTTC.